This is a list of T cell receptor beta chains from one sample in a study of beta chain features in type 1 diabetes. The repertoire was sequenced with immunoSEQ multiplex PCR; TCRdb's copy has only in-frame clones and lacks some. Of around 500,000 clones listed, around 10% were seen once; the top ten hold 0.045% to 0.05%. Sequencing input: naive CD4+ T cells from blood. Every receptor here comes from a woman younger than 30 in good health. CDR3s include the opening cysteine and the closing phenylalanine or tryptophan. Fields, in order: J gene, D gene, clone size, V gene, CDR3 protein, CDR3 DNA. A D gene is named only where the DNA matches it firmly. Expanded clones are given a class, and other clones once, few, many or no size at all.

TRBJ2-5 | TRBD1 | - | TRBV28 | CASRDSRDSQRTQYF | TGTGCCAGCCGCGATTCTCGGGACAGCCAGCGGACCCAGTACTTC
TRBJ2-1 | - | - | TRBV19 | CASSNGNEQFF | TGTGCCAGTAGTAACGGGAATGAGCAGTTCTTC
TRBJ2-7 | - | few | TRBV18 | CASSPPSSYEQYF | TGTGCCAGCTCACCACCGAGCTCCTACGAGCAGTACTTC
TRBJ1-6 | - | - | TRBV7-8 | CASSSPGGGRSPLHF | TGTGCCAGCAGCTCCCCTGGGGGGGGTAGGTCACCCCTCCACTTT
TRBJ2-5 | TRBD1 | few | TRBV4-3 | CASRRQDRESETQYF | TGCGCCAGCAGAAGACAGGACAGGGAATCGGAGACCCAGTACTTC
TRBJ2-3 | - | - | TRBV7-9 | CASSLEATTDTQYF | TGTGCCAGCAGCTTAGAGGCTACCACAGATACGCAGTATTTT
TRBJ2-3 | - | - | TRBV27 | CASRPLASTDTQYF | TGTGCCAGCAGACCGCTAGCTAGCACAGATACGCAGTATTTT
TRBJ2-1 | TRBD1 | - | TRBV10-3 | CAISGQGYLNEQFF | TGTGCCATCAGTGGACAGGGGTATCTCAATGAGCAGTTCTTC
TRBJ2-5 | - | - | TRBV29-1 | CSVERKETQYF | TGCAGCGTTGAGAGAAAAGAGACCCAGTACTTC
TRBJ1-1 | - | few | TRBV7-9 | CAGRTNTEAFF | TGTGCCGGCAGGACGAACACTGAAGCTTTCTTT
TRBJ2-2 | - | - | TRBV4-3 | CASSRLVGTNTGELFF | TGCGCCAGCAGCCGCTTGGTGGGGACGAACACCGGGGAGCTGTTTTTT
TRBJ2-1 | - | few | TRBV11-2 | CASSLGRGQGEQFF | TGTGCCAGCAGCTTGGGTAGGGGTCAGGGTGAGCAGTTCTTC
TRBJ2-7 | - | - | TRBV13 | CASSLGRDLAYEQYF | TGTGCCAGCAGCTTAGGCAGGGATCTAGCGTACGAGCAGTACTTC
TRBJ1-2 | TRBD1 | few | TRBV9 | CASSVGDRPNYGYTF | TGTGCCAGCAGCGTAGGGGACAGACCGAACTATGGCTACACCTTC
TRBJ2-7 | TRBD2 | few | TRBV9 | CASSEGLAGLGASYEQYF | TGTGCCAGCAGCGAAGGACTAGCGGGATTGGGAGCCTCCTACGAGCAGTACTTC
TRBJ2-1 | - | many | TRBV29-1 | CSVAKYNNEQFF | TGCAGCGTTGCGAAATATAACAATGAGCAGTTCTTC
TRBJ1-5 | - | few | TRBV5-4 | CASSLRRQPQHF | TGTGCCAGCAGCCTAAGAAGGCAGCCCCAGCATTTT
TRBJ2-1 | TRBD1 | - | TRBV9 | CASSASGTAYNEQFF | TGTGCCAGCAGCGCCTCCGGGACAGCCTACAATGAGCAGTTCTTC
TRBJ1-1 | - | - | TRBV10-3 | CAISRGREAFF | TGTGCCATCTCGAGGGGACGTGAAGCTTTCTTT
TRBJ2-4 | TRBD1 | - | TRBV5-4 | CASSRGGPIAKNIQYF | TGTGCCAGCAGCCGAGGGGGCCCCATAGCCAAAAACATTCAGTACTTC
TRBJ1-5 | - | few | TRBV2 | CASLRVYGQPQHF | TGTGCCAGCTTACGGGTATACGGTCAGCCCCAGCATTTT
TRBJ2-7 | TRBD1 | - | TRBV5-1 | CASSLTPGGGHEQYF | TGCGCCAGCAGCCTAACCCCAGGGGGCGGCCACGAGCAGTACTTC
TRBJ1-1 | - | - | TRBV7-3 | CASSSLEGNTEAFF | TGTGCCAGCAGCTCCCTCGAAGGGAACACTGAAGCTTTCTTT
TRBJ2-1 | TRBD2 | few | TRBV19 | CASSPRTSGTYNEQFF | TGTGCCAGTAGCCCGAGGACTAGCGGGACCTACAATGAGCAGTTCTTC
TRBJ1-4 | - | - | TRBV2 | CASSRWYRVVDEKLFF | TGTGCCAGCAGTCGCTGGTACAGGGTAGTGGATGAAAAACTGTTTTTT
TRBJ2-2 | - | - | TRBV5-1 | CASSVYQDPNTGELFF | TGCGCCAGCAGCGTCTATCAGGACCCGAACACCGGGGAGCTGTTTTTT
TRBJ2-7 | - | few | TRBV7-8 | CASSLARQGPYEQYF | TGTGCCAGCAGCTTAGCGCGTCAGGGCCCCTACGAGCAGTACTTC
TRBJ1-4 | - | few | TRBV18 | CASSPQPGAGEKLFF | TGTGCCAGCTCACCACAGCCGGGAGCTGGGGAAAAACTGTTTTTT
TRBJ2-2 | - | - | TRBV7-3 | CASSSGATGELFF | TGTGCCAGCAGCTCTGGAGCCACCGGGGAGCTGTTTTTT
TRBJ2-1 | - | - | TRBV7-2 | CASSFGHRTLNEQFF | TGTGCCAGCAGCTTCGGGCACAGGACCCTCAATGAGCAGTTCTTC
TRBJ2-1 | TRBD2 | - | TRBV4-2 | CASSPGQRVLAGAYNEQFF | TGTGCCAGCAGCCCAGGGCAAAGGGTTCTAGCGGGAGCCTACAATGAGCAGTTCTTC
TRBJ2-7 | TRBD2 | - | TRBV13 | CASSLLAGYDEQYF | TGTGCCAGCAGCTTACTAGCGGGATATGACGAGCAGTACTTC
TRBJ1-1 | - | few | TRBV18 | CASSPGHTNTEAFF | TGTGCCAGCTCACCGGGACATACGAACACTGAAGCTTTCTTT
TRBJ2-2 | - | few | TRBV4-3 | CASSRLPGVRVAGELFF | TGCGCCAGCAGCCGTTTACCCGGGGTCCGGGTCGCCGGGGAGCTGTTTTTT
TRBJ2-7 | - | - | TRBV6-5 | CASSYSVLTYEQYF | TGTGCCAGCAGTTACTCGGTACTAACGTACGAGCAGTACTTC
TRBJ1-4 | - | - | TRBV19 | CASKTSGTRSKLFF | TGTGCCAGTAAAACCTCCGGGACCCGGTCTAAACTGTTTTTT
TRBJ1-1 | TRBD1 | - | TRBV7-2 | CASSLAGTGRAFF | TGTGCCAGCAGCTTAGCGGGGACAGGGCGAGCTTTCTTT
TRBJ2-7 | - | - | TRBV18 | CASSPRGTLVLGEQYF | TGTGCCAGCTCCCCAAGAGGGACATTGGTCCTAGGGGAGCAGTACTTC
TRBJ1-5 | - | few | TRBV6-6 | CASSYDVWGNQPQHF | TGTGCCAGCAGTTACGATGTGTGGGGCAATCAGCCCCAGCATTTT
TRBJ2-5 | - | - | TRBV4-2 | CASSQDHSGAQTQYF | TGTGCCAGCAGCCAAGATCACTCGGGGGCTCAGACCCAGTACTTC
TRBJ2-3 | TRBD2 | - | TRBV4-2 | CASSQERGSRADTQYF | TGTGCCAGCAGCCAAGAGCGGGGGTCCCGAGCAGATACGCAGTATTTT
TRBJ2-3 | TRBD2 | few | TRBV10-3 | CAITSSGSTDTQYF | TGTGCCATCACCTCTAGCGGGAGCACAGATACGCAGTATTTT
TRBJ1-2 | - | - | TRBV7-9 | CASSSESYGYTF | TGTGCCAGCAGCTCGGAGTCCTATGGCTACACCTTC
TRBJ2-7 | TRBD2 | - | TRBV27 | CASSPGTSGIYEQYF | TGTGCCAGCAGTCCGGGGACTAGCGGGATCTACGAGCAGTACTTC
TRBJ2-7 | TRBD2 | few | TRBV7-2 | CASGTGLAGGEQYF | TGTGCCAGCGGAACTGGACTAGCGGGAGGAGAGCAGTACTTC